This T cell receptor beta chain was recorded in a study of beta chain features in type 1 diabetes. The study, taken as a whole, reports: All four CD4+ subsets of Type 1 diabetes patients contained TCRB CDR3s that were moderately but significantly shorter.

Since all of the isolated RNA was reverse transcribed, expressed TCRB transcripts were what got sequenced. Profiled with immunoSEQ multiplex PCR; TCRdb holds only in-frame clones, not every one. The sample shows some 70,000 clones, around 49% of them seen only once. As regards this clone: Its specificity is unknown.

Populations isolated by sorting all had purity greater than 98%. The germline gives CDR1 SGHAT, CDR2 FQNNGV. This CDR3 is built from 14 residues. The germline V and J ends were trimmed by 5 bases and 0 bases, with 11 bases remaining between them. V is TRBV11-2 and J is TRBJ2-7, with D possibly TRBD2 on 6 matching bases. The source is a man aged 30 to 45 with type 1 diabetes. Input material: central memory CD4+ T cells from blood. CDR3 nucleotides: TGTGCCAGCAGCCTAGGAGGGTACTCCTACGAGCAGTACTTC. Protein: CASSLGGYSYEQYF.